Listed here are 11 T cell receptor beta chains from one sample, sequenced in a study of cytomegalovirus exposure and HLA in healthy donors. Amplification used 60 Vbeta primers and 13 Jbeta primers. Sequencing used immunoSEQ multiplex PCR; TCRdb keeps in-frame clones, though not all of them. The sample has around 150,000 clones, roughly 80% seen once. The specimen sequenced was PBMCs. These receptors were collected from a woman aged 30 to 39 in good health and CMV-seropositive.

The table lists this clone with a few counts. This chain uses TRBV19 with TRBJ1-6; tentatively, D is TRBD1 (6 bases). The V and J ends lost 7 bases and 6 bases respectively, with 13 bases between them. The CDR3 has 14 amino acids. Germline V gives CDR1 LNHDA, CDR2 SQIVND (reference sequence). The CDR3: CASTSGETNSPLHF. In DNA, the CDR3 is TGTGCCAGTACCTCAGGGGAAACTAATTCACCCCTCCACTTT.

This sequence joins TRBV4-2 and TRBJ2-7; unclear D gene. In germline, CDR1 is LGHNA, CDR2 YNFKEQ. V lost 0 bases and J 2 bases, leaving 8 bases between the germline ends. The CDR3 spans 14 residues. The CDR3 here is CASSQDYGAYEQYF. The CDR3, as DNA: TGTGCCAGCAGCCAAGACTACGGAGCCTACGAGCAGTACTTC.

This clone was detected only once. The chain joins TRBV5-1 to TRBJ2-1, with 9 nucleotides matching TRBD1. The CDR3 contains 13 residues. Losses at the gene ends were 4 bases for V and 6 bases for J; bases not matched to a gene: 2. CDR1 is SGHRS, CDR2 YFSETQ, per germline. The CDR3: CASSGGQGNEQFF. The DNA for the CDR3 is TGCGCCAGCAGCGGGGGACAGGGCAATGAGCAGTTCTTC.

The genes are TRBV7-8 and TRBJ1-1; D is unresolved. The CDR3 runs 12 residues. Trimming removed 5 bases from V and 7 bases from J, with 11 bases in between. Per germline, CDR1 SGHVS and CDR2 FQNEAQ. DNA for the CDR3: TGTGCCAGCAGCCGGGATACTCGTGAAGCTTTCTTT. It yields the protein CASSRDTREAFF.

The V gene is TRBV18, the J gene TRBJ2-3, with D perhaps matching TRBD2 (6 bases). The CDR3 consists of 15 residues. Germline CDR1 is KGHSH and CDR2 is LQKENI. The V gene lost 6 bases and the J gene lost 4 bases, with 17 bases spanning the gap. The CDR3 sequence is CASSQLVGEADTQYF. The CDR3 DNA sequence: TGTGCCAGCTCTCAGCTCGTCGGGGAGGCAGATACGCAGTATTTT.

This chain joins TRBV7-2 and TRBJ1-2, with D uncertain. Germline V gene lookup returns CDR1 SGHTA and CDR2 FQGNSA. The length of the CDR3 is 13 residues. Trimming cost V 0 bases and J 1 base, with 3 bases left between them. CDR3: CASSLAVNYGYTF. CDR3 in DNA: TGTGCCAGCAGCTTAGCCGTTAACTATGGCTACACCTTC.

J is TRBJ2-7 and V is TRBV5-1; a weak D match, TRBD2 (6 bases). The CDR3 contains 14 residues. Trimming cost V 5 bases and J 3 bases, with 15 bases left between them. In germline, CDR1 is SGHRS, CDR2 YFSETQ. DNA for the CDR3: TGCGCCAGCAGAACCGGGCTGGGGGGCTACGAGCAGTACTTC. Translation: CASRTGLGGYEQYF.

The rearrangement joins TRBV7-8 to TRBJ2-2; D not resolved. This CDR3 contains 16 residues. The V end lost 5 bases, the J end lost 4 bases, and 17 bases lay between the germline ends. Germline loops: CDR1 SGHVS, CDR2 FQNEAQ. The CDR3 protein is CASSGEVRLITGELFF. In DNA, the CDR3 is TGTGCCAGCAGCGGTGAGGTCAGATTGATCACCGGGGAGCTGTTTTTT.

This clone was picked up a small number of times. The chain employs TRBV18 and TRBJ2-7, with TRBD1 matching 8 bases. The CDR3 consists of 15 residues. Germline loops: CDR1 KGHSH, CDR2 LQKENI. Trimming cost V 6 bases and J 6 bases; bases outside gene matches: 13. The CDR3 loop is CASSLLQGDLSEQYF. In DNA, the CDR3 is TGTGCCAGCTCTCTTCTACAGGGGGATTTAAGCGAGCAGTACTTC.

The chain is built from TRBV7-8 and TRBJ2-1; tentative D call: TRBD1 (5 bases). CDR3 length equals 13 residues. CDR1 is SGHVS, CDR2 FQNEAQ, per germline. The V and J ends lost 1 base and 4 bases respectively, with 5 bases between them. CDR3 loop: CASSLGTYNEQFF. Written as DNA, the CDR3 is TGTGCCAGCAGCTTAGGGACATACAATGAGCAGTTCTTC.

The CDR3, as DNA: TGCGCCAGCAGCCAAGACCCGACAGGAGCCTATGGCTACACCTTC. This sequence encodes CASSQDPTGAYGYTF. The J gene is TRBJ1-2, the V gene TRBV4-3; D perhaps matches TRBD1 (6 bases). The germline V gene encodes CDR1 LGHNA and CDR2 YSLEER. This CDR3 region has 15 residues. With 0 bases removed from V and 4 bases from J, the gap between germline ends came to 12 bases.